Presented here are 30 T cell receptor beta chains from one specimen sequenced in a study of shared clonotypes between healthy human individuals. Some clones are missing from TCRdb's copy, which holds only in-frame ones; the method was immunoSEQ multiplex PCR. The sample has over a million clones; 96% are singletons. The specimen was naive CD4+ T cells sorted from blood. Subset meaning: CD45RA+ positively selected. The receptor set was obtained from a man younger than 45 in good health.

V and J are TRBV28 and TRBJ2-7; the match to TRBD2 covers 7 bases. The CDR3 totals 12 residues. Germline assignment: CDR1 MDHEN and CDR2 SYDVKM. V was pared by 7 bases and J by 6 bases, with 6 bases of the junction left unmatched. CDR3 residues: CASNGPGGEQYF. In DNA, the CDR3 is TGTGCCAGCAATGGCCCGGGGGGCGAGCAGTACTTC.

This chain links TRBV5-1 with TRBJ1-1; 8 positions agree with TRBD1. Germline V gene data show CDR1 as SGHRS and CDR2 as YFSETQ. The CDR3 sequence is 14 residues long. Losses at the gene ends were 4 bases for V and 3 bases for J; bases not matched to a gene: 5. CDR3 sequence (DNA): TGCGCCAGCAGCCGACAGGGGCCAGACACTGAAGCTTTCTTT. Amino acid sequence: CASSRQGPDTEAFF.

This clone is a singleton in its sample. The rearrangement links TRBV7-8 to TRBJ2-7; 8 nucleotides agree with TRBD1. Per germline, CDR1 SGHVS and CDR2 FQNEAQ. This CDR3 spans 15 amino acids. The V segment lost 1 base and the J segment 0 bases; nucleotides outside the gene matches: 2. The CDR3 coding sequence is TGTGCCAGCAGCTTAGGGGACAGGAGCTCCTACGAGCAGTACTTC. Protein product: CASSLGDRSSYEQYF.

V gene TRBV29-1 combines with J gene TRBJ2-1; 8 bases agree with TRBD1. Germline assignment: CDR1 SQVTM and CDR2 ANQGSEA. V was clipped by 3 bases and J by 1 base; unmatched bases: 8. The CDR3 runs 16 residues. The CDR3 spells CSVESRQGRSYNEQFF. The CDR3 nucleotides read TGCAGCGTTGAGTCCCGACAGGGGAGGTCCTACAATGAGCAGTTCTTC.

The count of this clone is one. The J gene is TRBJ2-3, the V gene TRBV5-4, with D tentatively TRBD1 or TRBD2 (5 bases each). V was clipped by 4 bases and J by 0 bases, with 15 bases between them. CDR3 length: 16 amino acids. Germline CDR1 SGHNT, CDR2 YYREEE (reference sequence). The CDR3 DNA reads TGTGCCAGCAGCCATGCTGGGACCTCTAGCACAGATACGCAGTATTTT. Residues: CASSHAGTSSTDTQYF. Variable domain in full (rest from reference TRBV5-4 and TRBJ2-3): ETGVTQSPTHLIKTRGQQVTLRCSSQSGHNTVSWYQQALGQGPQFIFQYYREEENGRGNFPPRFSGLQFPNYSSELNVNALELDDSALYLCASSHAGTSSTDTQYFGPGTRLTVL.

The chain links TRBV7-2 to TRBJ1-4; D is uncertain. V was trimmed by 6 bases and J by 3 bases, leaving 11 bases between them. CDR3 length: 14 residues. Germline V CDR1 and CDR2: SGHTA, FQGNSA. The CDR3 nucleotides read TGTGCCAGCAGGAAGGGTGTCGCTAATGAAAAACTGTTTTTT. Amino acid sequence: CASRKGVANEKLFF.

V usage is TRBV20-1 and J usage is TRBJ2-4; a possible D gene is TRBD2 (6 bases). The CDR3 spans 11 residues. V was pared by 4 bases and J by 7 bases, with 8 bases between. Germline CDR1 reads DFQATT; CDR2 reads SNEGSKA (reference sequence). This CDR3 reads CSATLANIQYF. CDR3 sequence (DNA): TGCAGTGCTACACTAGCTAACATTCAGTACTTC.

The V call is TRBV30, the J call TRBJ1-2; the match to TRBD1 covers 7 bases. Germline assignment: CDR1 GTSNPN and CDR2 SVGIG (reference sequence). V was pared by 0 bases and J by 5 bases, with 6 bases of the junction left unmatched. The CDR3 consists of 14 residues. The CDR3 loop is CAWSVRGPGYGYTF. CDR3 bases: TGTGCCTGGAGTGTAAGGGGGCCTGGGTATGGCTACACCTTC.

This rearrangement joins TRBV7-3 to TRBJ2-2, with D possibly called TRBD1 or TRBD2 (5 bases each). The V gene's germline CDR1 is SGHTA and CDR2 FQGTGA. The CDR3 runs 15 residues. Trimming took 3 bases from V and 3 from J, leaving 11 bases between them. The CDR3 is CASSFGGRDTGELFF. In DNA, the CDR3 is TGTGCCAGCAGCTTTGGGGGTAGGGACACCGGGGAGCTGTTTTTT.

The genes are TRBV10-3 and TRBJ1-4; D is uncertain. Germline CDR1 ENHRY, CDR2 SYGVKD. The length of the CDR3 is 15 residues. V lost 3 bases to trimming and J lost 8 bases, with 16 bases between them. The CDR3 sequence is CAISDMETVKEKLFF. As DNA, the CDR3 is TGTGCCATCAGTGACATGGAAACCGTTAAGGAAAAACTGTTTTTT.

The chain joins TRBV7-9 to TRBJ2-2; tentatively, D is TRBD1 or TRBD2 (5 bases each). The V gene lost 5 bases and the J gene lost 4 bases, with 14 bases spanning the gap. The CDR3 spans 15 residues. Per the germline V gene, CDR1 is SEHNR and CDR2 is FQNEAQ (reference sequence). CDR3 bases: TGTGCCAGCAGCCGTCGGGACCACACCACCGGGGAGCTGTTTTTT. It specifies CASSRRDHTTGELFF. Full variable domain (outside the CDR3, taken from reference TRBV7-9 and TRBJ2-2): DTGVSQNPRHKITKRGQNVTFRCDPISEHNRLYWYRQTLGQGPEFLTYFQNEAQLEKSRLLSDRFSAERPKGSFSTLEIQRTEQGDSAMYLCASSRRDHTTGELFFGEGSRLTVL.

This clone was counted once. Distinct nucleotide sequences in the sample also encode this CDR3. V and J are TRBV27 and TRBJ1-1; D unclear. Germline V lookup: CDR1 MNHEY, CDR2 SMNVEV (reference sequence). The CDR3 runs 13 residues. Trimming stripped 2 bases from V and 0 bases from J, with 4 bases between. The CDR3 coding sequence is TGTGCCAGCAGTTTAACAGTGAACACTGAAGCTTTCTTT. It translates to CASSLTVNTEAFF.

This clone has just one count. The chain is built from TRBV7-2 and TRBJ2-2; 7 nucleotides line up with TRBD2. Germline V gene lookup returns CDR1 SGHTA and CDR2 FQGNSA. The CDR3 has 14 amino acids. V was clipped by 5 bases and J by 7 bases; unmatched bases: 7. The CDR3 protein is CASSTGLVSGELFF. CDR3 bases: TGTGCCAGCAGCACCGGACTAGTCAGCGGGGAGCTGTTTTTT. The entire variable domain, with the rest obtained from reference TRBV7-2 and TRBJ2-2, is as follows: GAGVSQSPSNKVTEKGKDVELRCDPISGHTALYWYRQSLGQGLEFLIYFQGNSAPDKSGLPSDRFSAERTGGSVSTLTIQRTQQEDSAVYLCASSTGLVSGELFFGEGSRLTVL.

The chain has TRBV5-4 and TRBJ1-2, with D tentatively TRBD1 (5 bases). V lost 1 base to trimming and J lost 4 bases, with 11 bases between them. From germline, CDR1 is SGHNT and CDR2 YYREEE (reference sequence). This CDR3 is built from 14 residues. The CDR3 coding sequence is TGTGCCAGCAGCTTGAAGGTGGGGACCTATGGCTACACCTTC. It yields the protein CASSLKVGTYGYTF. Full variable domain (rest looked up from reference TRBV5-4 and TRBJ1-2): ETGVTQSPTHLIKTRGQQVTLRCSSQSGHNTVSWYQQALGQGPQFIFQYYREEENGRGNFPPRFSGLQFPNYSSELNVNALELDDSALYLCASSLKVGTYGYTFGSGTRLTVV.

V and J are TRBV7-2 and TRBJ2-5; D is perhaps TRBD1 (6 bases). There are 14 residues in the CDR3. Trimming removed 5 bases from V and 4 bases from J, with 14 bases in between. The germline V gene has CDR1 SGHTA and CDR2 FQGNSA. In nucleotides, the CDR3 is TGTGCCAGCAGCGGACAGTCCGGCGTAGAGACCCAGTACTTC. This codes for CASSGQSGVETQYF.

This chain connects TRBV5-6 to TRBJ1-2; D perhaps matches TRBD1 (6 bases). CDR1 and CDR2 from the germline V gene are SGHDT and YYEEEE. The CDR3 is made up of 15 amino acids. The V gene lost 4 bases and the J gene lost 4 bases, with 17 bases spanning the gap. The CDR3 bases are TGTGCCAGCAGCACGGGCGCAGGGGTAGGCTATGGCTACACCTTC. Protein sequence: CASSTGAGVGYGYTF.

The chain has TRBV7-2 and TRBJ1-2, with no clear D. The ends were cut back, 6 bases at V and 4 bases at J, with 18 bases in the middle. The CDR3 extends over 15 amino acids. Per germline, CDR1 SGHTA and CDR2 FQGNSA. The CDR3 region is CASRSRVGYLYGYTF. The CDR3 DNA reads as TGTGCCAGCAGATCAAGAGTAGGTTACCTCTATGGCTACACCTTC.

On this clone: The sample has other DNA sequences that encode this CDR3 too. J is TRBJ2-3 and V is TRBV7-3, with a tentative D call TRBD1 (6 bases). The ends were cut back, 3 bases at V and 2 bases at J, with 9 bases in the middle. The CDR3 spans 14 residues. CDR1 and CDR2 from the germline V gene are SGHTA and FQGTGA. Here the CDR3 DNA reads TGTGCCAGCAGCTTCGACAGGTACACAGATACGCAGTATTTT. The encoded protein is CASSFDRYTDTQYF.

The V and J genes are TRBV2 and TRBJ2-2; tentative D call: TRBD1 (6 bases). The V gene lost 7 bases and the J gene lost 0 bases, with 9 bases spanning the gap. Germline V gene data show CDR1 as SNHLY and CDR2 as FYNNEI. This CDR3 comprises 14 residues. The CDR3 loop is CASTGQPNTGELFF. CDR3 bases: TGTGCCAGCACAGGACAGCCGAACACCGGGGAGCTGTTTTTT. Complete variable domain (other parts from reference TRBV2 and TRBJ2-2): EPEVTQTPSHQVTQMGQEVILRCVPISNHLYFYWYRQILGQKVEFLVSFYNNEISEKSEIFDDQFSVERPDGSNFTLKIRSTKLEDSAMYFCASTGQPNTGELFFGEGSRLTVL.

The chain is built from TRBV30 and TRBJ1-3; D not resolved. Germline V gene sequence: CDR1 GTSNPN, CDR2 SVGIG (reference sequence). V was trimmed by 0 bases and J by 2 bases, leaving 8 bases between them. The CDR3 loop spans 14 amino acids. The CDR3 DNA sequence: TGTGCCTGGAGTGTAGGCGGTCCTGGAAACACCATATATTTT. Amino acids: CAWSVGGPGNTIYF.

Written as DNA, the CDR3 is TGTGCCAGCAGTGAAAGGGTGAGACACTACGAGCAGTACTTC. It specifies CASSERVRHYEQYF. V gene TRBV6-1 combines with J gene TRBJ2-7; D is uncertain. CDR3 length: 14 residues. V was shortened by 2 bases and J by 3 bases, with 11 bases between the two germline ends. Germline V gene lookup returns CDR1 MNHNS and CDR2 SASEGT.

The chain combines TRBV9 with TRBJ1-1; D is unresolved. This CDR3 spans 13 amino acids. Germline CDR1 reads SGDLS; CDR2 reads YYNGEE. Trimming took 4 bases from V and 0 from J, leaving 7 bases between them. As DNA, the CDR3 is TGTGCCAGCAGCTCCGGGATGAACACTGAAGCTTTCTTT. Amino acids: CASSSGMNTEAFF.

This rearrangement joins TRBV15 to TRBJ1-2; possible D gene TRBD1, 5 bases. The CDR3 is 14 amino acids. From germline, CDR1 is LNHNV and CDR2 YYDKDF (reference sequence). V lost 1 base, J lost 6 bases, and 12 bases lay in between. The CDR3 bases are TGTGCCACCAGCAGAGTTCCAGGGCGAGATGGCTACACCTTC. Its protein is CATSRVPGRDGYTF.

The gene calls are TRBV27 and TRBJ2-2; D perhaps matches TRBD1 (6 bases). Trimming shortened V by 2 bases and J by 1 base, and 8 bases separated the two germline ends. Per the germline V gene, CDR1 is MNHEY and CDR2 is SMNVEV (reference sequence). CDR3 length equals 15 residues. CDR3 nucleotides: TGTGCCAGCAGTTTAAGGACAGTGAACACCGGGGAGCTGTTTTTT. Translation gives CASSLRTVNTGELFF.

V and J are TRBV2 and TRBJ2-5; D is unresolved. The CDR3 consists of 12 residues. The ends were cut back, 7 bases at V and 5 bases at J, with 11 bases in the middle. Germline V gives CDR1 SNHLY, CDR2 FYNNEI. The CDR3: CASIDPRETQYF. Written as DNA, the CDR3 is TGTGCCAGCATTGACCCCCGGGAGACCCAGTACTTC.

This rearrangement joins TRBV7-8 to TRBJ2-3, with 11 bases that match TRBD2. The CDR3 loop spans 20 amino acids. Germline V gene lookup returns CDR1 SGHVS and CDR2 FQNEAQ. After removal of 5 bases from V and 1 base from J, the junction contained 17 bases not matched to a gene. The DNA of the CDR3 is TGTGCCAGCAGCCGACCCCGCTTTAGCGGGAGGGCCCCACGCACAGATACGCAGTATTTT. Protein sequence: CASSRPRFSGRAPRTDTQYF.

The CDR3 loop is CASSLSGLVNSGELFF. CDR3 DNA: TGTGCCAGCAGTTTATCGGGACTAGTAAACTCCGGGGAGCTGTTTTTT. The J gene is TRBJ2-2, the V gene TRBV27; TRBD2 agrees at 8 bases. This CDR3 has 16 residues. The V and J ends lost 0 bases and 6 bases, in that order; junction bases with no gene match: 6. The germline V gene encodes CDR1 MNHEY and CDR2 SMNVEV (reference sequence).

CDR3 protein: CASSNSGGMSYGYTF. The CDR3, as DNA: TGTGCCAGCAGCAATTCTGGGGGGATGAGTTATGGCTACACCTTC. The chain combines TRBV7-9 with TRBJ1-2; TRBD1 might be the D (5 bases). Germline V lookup: CDR1 SEHNR, CDR2 FQNEAQ (reference sequence). V gave up 5 bases and J gave up 5 bases, with 18 bases separating them. The CDR3 sequence is 15 residues long.

The chain employs TRBV25-1 and TRBJ2-1; D unresolved. The CDR3 spans 11 residues. Germline V gives CDR1 MGHDK, CDR2 SYGVNS. Trimming stripped 5 bases from V and 6 bases from J, with 5 bases between. As DNA, the CDR3 is TGTGCCAGCAGTCATTTCAATGAGCAGTTCTTC. Residues: CASSHFNEQFF.

The chain carries TRBV28 and TRBJ2-2; unclear D gene. Germline V lookup: CDR1 MDHEN, CDR2 SYDVKM. The V gene lost 1 base and the J gene lost 0 bases, with 9 bases spanning the gap. The CDR3 covers 16 residues. The DNA for the CDR3 is TGTGCCAGCAGTTTATTGGCAATAACGAACACCGGGGAGCTGTTTTTT. This encodes CASSLLAITNTGELFF.